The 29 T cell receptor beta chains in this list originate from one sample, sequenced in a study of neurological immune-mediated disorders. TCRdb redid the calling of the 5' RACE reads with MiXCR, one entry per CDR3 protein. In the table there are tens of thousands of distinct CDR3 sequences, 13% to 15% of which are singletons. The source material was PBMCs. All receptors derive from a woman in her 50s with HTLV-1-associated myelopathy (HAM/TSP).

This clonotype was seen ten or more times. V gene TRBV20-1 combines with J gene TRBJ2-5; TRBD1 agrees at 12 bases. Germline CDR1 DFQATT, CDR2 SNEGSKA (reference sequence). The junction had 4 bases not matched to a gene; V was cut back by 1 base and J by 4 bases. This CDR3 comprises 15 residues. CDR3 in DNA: TGCAGTGCTAGAGGGGGGACAGGGGGCCGAGAGACCCAGTACTTC. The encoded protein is CSARGGTGGRETQYF.

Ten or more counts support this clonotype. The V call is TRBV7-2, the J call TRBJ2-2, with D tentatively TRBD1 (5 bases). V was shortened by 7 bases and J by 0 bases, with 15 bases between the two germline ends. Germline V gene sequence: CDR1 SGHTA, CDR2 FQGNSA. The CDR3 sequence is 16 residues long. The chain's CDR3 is CASNRRPGSNTGELFF. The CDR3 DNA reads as TGTGCCAGCAACAGACGCCCAGGGTCGAACACCGGGGAGCTGTTTTTT.

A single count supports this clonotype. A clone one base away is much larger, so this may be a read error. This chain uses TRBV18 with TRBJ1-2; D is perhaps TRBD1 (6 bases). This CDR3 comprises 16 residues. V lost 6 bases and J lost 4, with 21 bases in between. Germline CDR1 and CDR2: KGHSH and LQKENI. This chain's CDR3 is CASSLEARTEIYGYTF. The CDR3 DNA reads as TGTGCCAGCTCCCTTGAGGCCCGGACAGAGATCTATGGCTACACCTTC. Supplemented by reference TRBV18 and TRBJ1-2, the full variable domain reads NAGVMQNPRHLVRRRGQEARLRCSPMKGHSHVYWYRQLPEEGLKFMVYLQKENIIDESGMPKERFSAEFPKEGPSILRIQQVVRGDSAAYFCASSLEARTEIYGYTFGSGTRLTVV.

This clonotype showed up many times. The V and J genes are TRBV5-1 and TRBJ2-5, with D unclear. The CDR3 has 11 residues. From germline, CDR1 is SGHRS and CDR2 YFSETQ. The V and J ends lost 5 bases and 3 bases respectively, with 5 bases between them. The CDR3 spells CASRTEETQYF. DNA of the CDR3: TGCGCCAGCAGAACCGAAGAGACCCAGTACTTC.

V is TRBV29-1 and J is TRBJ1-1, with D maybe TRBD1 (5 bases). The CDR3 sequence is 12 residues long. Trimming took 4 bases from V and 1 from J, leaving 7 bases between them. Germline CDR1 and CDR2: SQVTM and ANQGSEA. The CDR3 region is CSVVRGNTEAFF. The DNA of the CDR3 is TGCAGCGTTGTGAGGGGGAACACTGAAGCTTTCTTT. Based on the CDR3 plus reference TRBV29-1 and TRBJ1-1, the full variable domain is SAVISQKPSRDICQRGTSLTIQCQVDSQVTMMFWYRQQPGQSLTLIATANQGSEATYESGFVIDKFPISRPNLTFSTLTVSNMSPEDSSIYLCSVVRGNTEAFFGQGTRLTVV.

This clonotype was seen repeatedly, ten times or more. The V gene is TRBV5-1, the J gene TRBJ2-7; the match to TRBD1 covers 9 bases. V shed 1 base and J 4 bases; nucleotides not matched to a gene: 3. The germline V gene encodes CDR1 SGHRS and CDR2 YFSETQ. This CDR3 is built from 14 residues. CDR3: CASSLRQGVYEQYF. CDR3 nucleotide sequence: TGCGCCAGCAGCTTGAGACAGGGGGTATACGAGCAGTACTTC.

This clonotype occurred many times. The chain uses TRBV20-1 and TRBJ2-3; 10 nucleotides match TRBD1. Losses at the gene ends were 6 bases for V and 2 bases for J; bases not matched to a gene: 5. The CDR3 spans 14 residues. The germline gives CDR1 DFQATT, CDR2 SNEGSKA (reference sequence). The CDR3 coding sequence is TGCAGTGCGCAGACAGGGGGCCTCACAGATACGCAGTATTTT. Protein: CSAQTGGLTDTQYF.

CDR3 coding DNA: TGCGCCAGCAGCCGCCGCGGAGGATGGAACGAGCAGTACTTC. The encoded protein is CASSRRGGWNEQYF. The chain couples TRBV5-1 to TRBJ2-7; possible D gene TRBD2, 5 bases. Trimming removed 4 bases from V and 5 bases from J, with 16 bases in between. Germline loops: CDR1 SGHRS, CDR2 YFSETQ. The CDR3 runs 14 residues. Full variable domain (remainder filled in from reference TRBV5-1 and TRBJ2-7): KAGVTQTPRYLIKTRGQQVTLSCSPISGHRSVSWYQQTPGQGLQFLFEYFSETQRNKGNFPGRFSGRQFSNSRSEMNVSTLELGDSALYLCASSRRGGWNEQYFGPGTRLTVT.

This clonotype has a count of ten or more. The CDR3 DNA reads TGTGCCAGCAGGACGGGCCTCTCCGTGTCTGAAGCTTTCTTT. It specifies CASRTGLSVSEAFF. The chain combines TRBV2 with TRBJ1-1, with D unclear. Germline-derived CDR1 and CDR2 are SNHLY and FYNNEI. CDR3 length: 14 amino acids. V lost 6 bases and J 6 bases, leaving 17 bases between the germline ends.

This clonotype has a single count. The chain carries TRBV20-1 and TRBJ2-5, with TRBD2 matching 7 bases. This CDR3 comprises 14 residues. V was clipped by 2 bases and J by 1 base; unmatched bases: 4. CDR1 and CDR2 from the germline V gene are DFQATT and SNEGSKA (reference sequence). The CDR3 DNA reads TGCAGTGCTAGACCCCTAGCGGCCCAAGAGACCCAGTACTTC. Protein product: CSARPLAAQETQYF.

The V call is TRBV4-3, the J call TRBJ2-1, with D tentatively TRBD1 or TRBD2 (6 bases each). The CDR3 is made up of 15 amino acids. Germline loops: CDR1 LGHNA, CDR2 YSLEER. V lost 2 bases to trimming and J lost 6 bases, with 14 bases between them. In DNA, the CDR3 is TGCGCCAGCAGCCAATTTCGGGGGCCCGGCAATGAGCAGTTCTTC. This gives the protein CASSQFRGPGNEQFF.

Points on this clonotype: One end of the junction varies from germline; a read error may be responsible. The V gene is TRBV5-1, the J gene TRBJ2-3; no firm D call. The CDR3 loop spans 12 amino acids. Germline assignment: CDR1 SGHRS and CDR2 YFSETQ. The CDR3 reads CASSSLEDTQYF. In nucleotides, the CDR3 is TGCGCCAGCAGCTCCCTGGAAGATACACAGTATTTT.

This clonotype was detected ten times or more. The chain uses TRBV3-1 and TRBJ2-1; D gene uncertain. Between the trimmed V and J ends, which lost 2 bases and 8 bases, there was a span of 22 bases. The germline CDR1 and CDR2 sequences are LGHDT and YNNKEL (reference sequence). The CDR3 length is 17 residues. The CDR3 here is CASSQRVGAKFSYEQFF. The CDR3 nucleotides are TGTGCCAGCAGCCAACGAGTAGGAGCCAAGTTTTCATATGAGCAGTTCTTC.

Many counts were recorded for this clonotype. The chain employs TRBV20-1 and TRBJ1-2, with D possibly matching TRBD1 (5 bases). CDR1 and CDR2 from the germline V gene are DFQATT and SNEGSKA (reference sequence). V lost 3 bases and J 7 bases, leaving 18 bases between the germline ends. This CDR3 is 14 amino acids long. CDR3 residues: CSARGVVGRGGYTF. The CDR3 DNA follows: TGCAGTGCTAGGGGGGTCGTCGGTCGGGGTGGCTACACCTTC.

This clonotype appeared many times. The chain's CDR3 is CASSQDLAGPSYEQYF. The CDR3 DNA sequence: TGCGCCAGCAGCCAAGATCTGGCAGGGCCCTCCTACGAGCAGTACTTC. The rearrangement links TRBV4-1 to TRBJ2-7; possibly TRBD1 for D (5 bases). Germline CDR1 is MGHRA and CDR2 is YSYEKL. V was trimmed by 0 bases and J by 0 bases, leaving 12 bases between them. The CDR3 has 16 amino acids.

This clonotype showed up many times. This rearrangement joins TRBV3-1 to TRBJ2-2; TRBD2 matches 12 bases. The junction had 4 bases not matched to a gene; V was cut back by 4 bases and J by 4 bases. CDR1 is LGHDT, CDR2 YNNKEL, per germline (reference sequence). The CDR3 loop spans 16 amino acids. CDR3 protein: CASSRLLAGGTGELFF. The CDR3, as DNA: TGTGCCAGCAGCCGGCTACTAGCGGGGGGCACCGGGGAGCTGTTTTTT.

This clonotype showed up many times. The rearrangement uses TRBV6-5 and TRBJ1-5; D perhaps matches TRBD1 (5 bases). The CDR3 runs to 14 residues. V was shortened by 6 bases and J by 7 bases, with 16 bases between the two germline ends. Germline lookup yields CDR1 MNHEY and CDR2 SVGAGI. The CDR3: CASSHAREGQPQHF. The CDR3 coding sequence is TGTGCCAGCAGCCACGCCAGGGAAGGACAGCCCCAGCATTTT.

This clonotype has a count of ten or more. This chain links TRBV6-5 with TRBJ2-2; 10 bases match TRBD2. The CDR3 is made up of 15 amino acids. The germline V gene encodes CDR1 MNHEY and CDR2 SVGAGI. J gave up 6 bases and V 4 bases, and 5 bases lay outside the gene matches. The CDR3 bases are TGTGCCAGCAGTTCGAGCGGGGGGGCTGCCGGGGAGCTGTTTTTT. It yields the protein CASSSSGGAAGELFF.

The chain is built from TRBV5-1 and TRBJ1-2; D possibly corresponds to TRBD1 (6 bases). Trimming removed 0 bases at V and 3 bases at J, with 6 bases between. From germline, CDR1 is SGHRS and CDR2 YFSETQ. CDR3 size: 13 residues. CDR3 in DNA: TGCGCCAGCAGCTTGGACAGGGACTATGGCTACACCTTC. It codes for CASSLDRDYGYTF.

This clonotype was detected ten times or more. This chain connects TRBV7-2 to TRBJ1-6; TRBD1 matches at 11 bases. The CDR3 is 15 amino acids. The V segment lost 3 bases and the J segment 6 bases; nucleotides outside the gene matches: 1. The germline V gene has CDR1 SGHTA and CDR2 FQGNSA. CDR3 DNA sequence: TGTGCCAGCAGCTTTGGGACAGGGGGTAATTCACCCCTCCACTTT. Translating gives CASSFGTGGNSPLHF.

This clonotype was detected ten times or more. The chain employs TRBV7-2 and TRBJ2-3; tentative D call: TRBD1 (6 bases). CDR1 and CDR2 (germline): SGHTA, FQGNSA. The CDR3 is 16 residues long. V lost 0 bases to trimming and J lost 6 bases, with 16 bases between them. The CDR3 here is CASSLAARGRGDTQYF. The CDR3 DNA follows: TGTGCCAGCAGCTTAGCTGCCAGGGGCCGCGGGGATACGCAGTATTTT.

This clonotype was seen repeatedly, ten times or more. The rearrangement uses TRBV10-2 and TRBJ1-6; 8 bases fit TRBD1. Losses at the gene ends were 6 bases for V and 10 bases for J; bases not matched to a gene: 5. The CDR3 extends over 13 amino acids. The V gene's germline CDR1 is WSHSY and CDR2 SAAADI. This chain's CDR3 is CASSGQGGSPLHF. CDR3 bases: TGCGCCAGCAGCGGACAGGGTGGCTCACCCCTCCACTTT.

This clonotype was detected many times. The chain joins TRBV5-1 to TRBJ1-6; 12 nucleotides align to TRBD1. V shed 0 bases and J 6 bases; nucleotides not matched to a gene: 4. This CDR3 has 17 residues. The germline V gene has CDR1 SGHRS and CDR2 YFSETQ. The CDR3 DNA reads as TGCGCCAGCAGCTTGGAGGGACAGGGGGCCGTTAATTCACCCCTCCACTTT. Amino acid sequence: CASSLEGQGAVNSPLHF.

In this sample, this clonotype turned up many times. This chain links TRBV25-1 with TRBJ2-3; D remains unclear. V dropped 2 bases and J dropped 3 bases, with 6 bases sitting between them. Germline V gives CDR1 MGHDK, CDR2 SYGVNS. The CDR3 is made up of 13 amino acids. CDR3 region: CASSEVGTDTQYF. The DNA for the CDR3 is TGTGCCAGCAGTGAAGTGGGGACAGATACGCAGTATTTT.

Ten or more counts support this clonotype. The DNA for the CDR3 is TGTGCCAGCAGGGGGTCCTCCTACAATGAGCAGTTCTTC. Translating gives CASRGSSYNEQFF. The rearrangement links TRBV12-3 or TRBV12-4 to TRBJ2-1, with unresolved D. With 6 bases removed from V and 0 bases from J, the gap between germline ends came to 6 bases. The CDR3 covers 13 residues.

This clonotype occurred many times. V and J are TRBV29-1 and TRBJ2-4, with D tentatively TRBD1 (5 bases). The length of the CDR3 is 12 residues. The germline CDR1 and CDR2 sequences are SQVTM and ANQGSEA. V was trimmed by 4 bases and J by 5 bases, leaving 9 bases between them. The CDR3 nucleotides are TGCAGCGTTGCCAGGGAAGAAAACATTCAGTACTTC. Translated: CSVAREENIQYF.

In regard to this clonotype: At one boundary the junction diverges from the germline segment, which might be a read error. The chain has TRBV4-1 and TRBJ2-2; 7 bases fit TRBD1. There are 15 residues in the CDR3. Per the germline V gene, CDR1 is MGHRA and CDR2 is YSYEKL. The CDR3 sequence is CASGQVTGLTVELFF. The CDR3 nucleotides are TGCGCCAGCGGCCAAGTGACAGGGTTGACCGTGGAGCTGTTTTTT.

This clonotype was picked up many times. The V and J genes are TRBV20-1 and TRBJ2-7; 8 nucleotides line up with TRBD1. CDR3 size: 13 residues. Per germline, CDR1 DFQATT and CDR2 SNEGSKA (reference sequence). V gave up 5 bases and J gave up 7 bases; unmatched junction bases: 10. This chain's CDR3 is CSARDRRRGEQYF. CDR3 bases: TGCAGTGCTCGGGACAGGAGAAGGGGGGAGCAGTACTTC.

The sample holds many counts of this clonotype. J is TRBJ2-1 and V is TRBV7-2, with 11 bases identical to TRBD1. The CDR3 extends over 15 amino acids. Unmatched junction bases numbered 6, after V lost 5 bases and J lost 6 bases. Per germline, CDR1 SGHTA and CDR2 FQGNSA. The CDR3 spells CASSERDRGINEQFF. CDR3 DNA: TGTGCCAGCAGCGAGAGGGACAGGGGGATCAATGAGCAGTTCTTC. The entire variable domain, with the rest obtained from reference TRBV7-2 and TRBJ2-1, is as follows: GAGVSQSPSNKVTEKGKDVELRCDPISGHTALYWYRQSLGQGLEFLIYFQGNSAPDKSGLPSDRFSAERTGGSVSTLTIQRTQQEDSAVYLCASSERDRGINEQFFGPGTRLTVL.